This TCR beta chain appears in the sequencing data of a study of T cell responses to AZD1222 COVID-19 vaccine. Overall study results and limits: No repertoire was sampled before or during the peak T cell response, only after it. Reportedly, nearly half of unique spike TCRs recognized epitopes outside B.1.351/B.1.1.7 mutations. Spike was spanned by vaccine-associated CD4 TCRs, which were dominant at 160-218 and 743-854. Two AZD1222 doses significantly raised spike-specific TCR breadth and depth over controls.

Method: immunoSEQ multiplex PCR; TCRdb's copy keeps in-frame clones and lacks some. Of about 140,000 clones in the sample, roughly 90% were seen once. Of note for this clone: What it binds is unknown.

Germline V CDR1 and CDR2: SGHRS, YFSETQ. The V and J ends lost 0 bases and 5 bases, in that order; junction bases with no gene match: 5. CDR3 length: 16 residues. The gene calls are TRBV5-1 and TRBJ2-1; 10 bases are shared with TRBD2. The material was peripheral blood, obtained on day 0 of AZD1222 vaccination. This TCR was sampled from an adult in good health. The CDR3 sequence is CASSLVVAGGNNEQFF. For the CDR3, the DNA is TGCGCCAGCAGCTTGGTGGTAGCGGGAGGTAACAATGAGCAGTTCTTC.